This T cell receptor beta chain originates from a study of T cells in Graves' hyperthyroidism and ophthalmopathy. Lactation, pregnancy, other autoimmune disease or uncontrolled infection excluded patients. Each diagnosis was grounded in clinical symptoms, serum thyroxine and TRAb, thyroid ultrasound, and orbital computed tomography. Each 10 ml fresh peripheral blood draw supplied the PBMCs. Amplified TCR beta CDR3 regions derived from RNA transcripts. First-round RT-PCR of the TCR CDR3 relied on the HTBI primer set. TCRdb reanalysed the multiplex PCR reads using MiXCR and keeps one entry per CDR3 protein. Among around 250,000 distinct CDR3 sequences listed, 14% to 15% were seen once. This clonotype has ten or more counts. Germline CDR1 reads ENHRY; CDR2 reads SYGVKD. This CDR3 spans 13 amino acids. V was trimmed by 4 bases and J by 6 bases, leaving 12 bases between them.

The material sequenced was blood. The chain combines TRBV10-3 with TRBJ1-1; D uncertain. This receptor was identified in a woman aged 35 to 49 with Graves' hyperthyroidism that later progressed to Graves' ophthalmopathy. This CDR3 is CAISAPPSSEAFF. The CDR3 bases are TGTGCCATCAGTGCCCCGCCGTCCTCTGAAGCTTTCTTT.